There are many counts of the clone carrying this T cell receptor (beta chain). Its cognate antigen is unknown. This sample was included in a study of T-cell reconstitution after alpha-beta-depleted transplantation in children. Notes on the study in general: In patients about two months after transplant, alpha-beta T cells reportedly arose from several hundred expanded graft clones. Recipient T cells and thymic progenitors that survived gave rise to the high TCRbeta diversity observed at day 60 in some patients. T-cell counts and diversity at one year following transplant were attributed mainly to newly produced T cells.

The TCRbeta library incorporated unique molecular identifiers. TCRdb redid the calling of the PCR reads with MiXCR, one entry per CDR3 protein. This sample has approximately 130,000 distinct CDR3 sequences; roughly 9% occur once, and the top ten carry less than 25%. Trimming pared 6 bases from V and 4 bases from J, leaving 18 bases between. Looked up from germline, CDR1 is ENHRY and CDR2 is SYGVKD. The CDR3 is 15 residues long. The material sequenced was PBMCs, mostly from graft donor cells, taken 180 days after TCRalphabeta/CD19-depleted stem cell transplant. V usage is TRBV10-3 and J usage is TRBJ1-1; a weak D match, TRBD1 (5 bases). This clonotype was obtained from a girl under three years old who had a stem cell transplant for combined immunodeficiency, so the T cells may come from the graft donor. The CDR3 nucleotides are TGTGCCATCAGCGGGGCGGGTAGGGGTGGCACTGAAGCTTTCTTT. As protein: CAISGAGRGGTEAFF.